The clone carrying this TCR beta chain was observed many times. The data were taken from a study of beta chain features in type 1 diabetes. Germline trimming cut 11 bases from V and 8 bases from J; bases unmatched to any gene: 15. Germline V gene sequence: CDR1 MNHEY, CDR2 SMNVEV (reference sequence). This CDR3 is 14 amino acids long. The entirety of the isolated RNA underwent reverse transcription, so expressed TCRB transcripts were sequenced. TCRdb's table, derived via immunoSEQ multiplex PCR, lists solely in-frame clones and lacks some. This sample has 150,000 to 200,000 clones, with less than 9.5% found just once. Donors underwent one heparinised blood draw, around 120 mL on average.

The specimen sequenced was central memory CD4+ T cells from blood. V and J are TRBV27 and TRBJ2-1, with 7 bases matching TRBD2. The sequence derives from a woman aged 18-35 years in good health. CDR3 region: CASQPRESRDEQFF. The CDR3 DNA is TGTGCCTCCCAGCCGCGGGAGTCAAGGGATGAGCAGTTCTTC.